This section outlines one T cell receptor beta chain sequence together with its context. Antigen specificity is unknown. The germline V and J ends were trimmed by 7 bases and 1 base, with 11 bases remaining between them. CDR1 SGHTA and CDR2 FQGNSA come from the germline V gene. This CDR3 is built from 14 residues. These data belong to a study of shared clonotypes between healthy human individuals. Findings of the study overall: Blood alone was sampled, and tissue repertoires likely differ. Memory subsets generally showed smaller estimated richness than naive subsets did.

Here immunoSEQ multiplex PCR was the method, and the copy in TCRdb shows in-frame clones only, minus some. The repertoire holds some 2,400,000 clones, approximately 95% seen once, with approximately 0.13% in the top ten. The rearrangement uses TRBV7-2 and TRBJ2-1; D may be TRBD2 (5 bases). The sequence was collected from a man younger than 35 in good health. Sequences were obtained from naive CD4+ T cells sorted from blood. Described subset: CD45RA+ positively selected. The DNA of the CDR3 is TGTGCCAGCAACCCACGCGGGTCCTACAATGAGCAGTTCTTC. This encodes CASNPRGSYNEQFF.